The clone carrying this T cell receptor beta chain was seen only a few times. This sample is part of a study of molecular identifiers for immune sequencing clone quantification. For the study at large: Replicates partitioned RNA from approximately 20,000 or 98,000 naive CD8 cells into five parts, sequencing four.

Trimming removed 5 bases from V and 0 bases from J; junction bases left unmatched: 6. CDR1 is SGHTA and CDR2 is FQGNSA in the germline V gene. The CDR3 consists of 17 residues. TCRdb reprocessed the PCR reads with MiXCR, giving one entry per CDR3 protein. The sample consists of nearly 650,000 distinct CDR3 sequences, about 25% of them appearing once. Sorted naive CD8 T cells were those defined as CD8+CD4-CCR7+CD45RA+. Sequenced input: naive CD8+ T cells from blood, with Jurkat cell RNA spiked in. Subset in this sample: FACS-sorted CD8+CD4-CCR7+CD45RA+ naive T cells. V gene TRBV7-2 combines with J gene TRBJ2-6; 8 nucleotides match TRBD1. The clonotype comes from a human donor in good health. Some libraries in this study had Jurkat cell RNA spiked in. In DNA form, the CDR3 reads TGTGCCAGCAGCCCGGACAGGGCTCACTCTGGGGCCAACGTCCTGACTTTC. Its protein product is CASSPDRAHSGANVLTF.